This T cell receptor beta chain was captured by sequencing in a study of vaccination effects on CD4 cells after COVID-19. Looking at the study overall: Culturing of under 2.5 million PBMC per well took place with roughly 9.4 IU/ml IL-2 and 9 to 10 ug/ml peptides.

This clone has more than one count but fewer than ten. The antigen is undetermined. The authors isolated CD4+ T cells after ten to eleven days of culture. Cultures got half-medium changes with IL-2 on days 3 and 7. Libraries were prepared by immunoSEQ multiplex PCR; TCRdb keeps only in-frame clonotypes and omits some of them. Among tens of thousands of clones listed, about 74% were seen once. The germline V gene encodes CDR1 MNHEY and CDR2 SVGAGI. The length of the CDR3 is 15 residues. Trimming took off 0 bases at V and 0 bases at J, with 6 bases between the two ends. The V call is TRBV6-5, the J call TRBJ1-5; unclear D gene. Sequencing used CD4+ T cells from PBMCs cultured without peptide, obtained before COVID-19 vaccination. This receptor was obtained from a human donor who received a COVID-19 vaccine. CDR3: CASSYSSDSNQPQHF. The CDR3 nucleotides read TGTGCCAGCAGTTACTCGAGCGATAGCAATCAGCCCCAGCATTTT.